Shown below are 14 T cell receptor beta chains from a single sample sequenced in a study of monozygotic twins with inflammatory bowel disease. TCRdb derives one entry per CDR3 protein from the 5' RACE reads, leaving out DNA. This listing includes 400,000 to 500,000 distinct CDR3 sequences. The sample was blood. The receptors were sampled from a human donor with ulcerative colitis or Crohn's disease, or a healthy co-twin of an affected twin (not recorded which).

V and J are TRBV20-1 and TRBJ1-2. CDR3 length: 14 amino acids. The germline gives CDR1 DFQATT, CDR2 SNEGSKA (reference sequence). The CDR3 is CSASLGSYNYGYTF.

This CDR3 reads CASRLSGGSYNEQFF. The chain is built from TRBV19 and TRBJ2-1; TCRdb's assignment of TRBD2 cannot be checked, as there is no DNA. The CDR3 is 15 amino acids. Germline V gene data show CDR1 as LNHDA and CDR2 as SQIVND (reference sequence).

The rearrangement links TRBV9 to TRBJ1-6; the TCRdb D gene call, TRBD1, has no DNA to confirm it. The length of the CDR3 is 14 residues. Germline V gene lookup returns CDR1 SGDLS and CDR2 YYNGEE. This chain's CDR3 is CASSLLGERSPLHF. Looking up the rest from reference TRBV9 and TRBJ1-6 gives the full variable domain: DSGVTQTPKHLITATGQRVTLRCSPRSGDLSVYWYQQSLDQGLQFLIQYYNGEERAKGNILERFSAQQFPDLHSELNLSSLELGDSALYFCASSLLGERSPLHFGNGTRLTVT.

The chain couples TRBV7-9 to TRBJ2-1; the TCRdb call, TRBD1, lacks DNA for checking. CDR3 length equals 15 residues. Germline CDR1 and CDR2: SEHNR and FQNEAQ (reference sequence). CDR3 sequence reads: CASSFGQGPGNEQFF.

The V and J genes are TRBV3-1 and TRBJ2-7. Germline values: CDR1 LGHDT, CDR2 YNNKEL (reference sequence). CDR3 length equals 15 residues. CDR3 sequence reads: CASSQDHWDWSEQYF.

CDR3 protein: CASSLWGRMVYGYTF. J is TRBJ1-2 and V is TRBV28. There are 15 residues in the CDR3. CDR1 is MDHEN, CDR2 SYDVKM, per germline.

J is TRBJ2-3 and V is TRBV29-1; TCRdb indicates TRBD2, and absent DNA this call remains unverified. The CDR3 spans 12 residues. Germline V gene data show CDR1 as SQVTM and CDR2 as ANQGSEA. The CDR3 here is CSVPYWTSAQYF.

The chain couples TRBV7-7 to TRBJ2-5; the D call from TCRdb, TRBD1, cannot be confirmed without DNA. The CDR3 spans 16 residues. Germline values: CDR1 SSHAT, CDR2 FNYEAQ (reference sequence). The CDR3 loop is CASSQDTGTGQETQYF.

The chain recombines TRBV6-1 with TRBJ1-2; TCRdb lists TRBD1, though no DNA is available to test this call. The CDR3 sequence is 15 residues long. Germline V gene data show CDR1 as MNHNS and CDR2 as SASEGT. CDR3 region: CASSLVDRGNYGYTF.

The chain carries TRBV6-2 or TRBV6-3 and TRBJ2-1; the TRBD1 assignment by TCRdb is unverifiable without DNA. Germline CDR1 reads MNHEY; CDR2 reads SVGEGT. The CDR3 length is 14 residues. The CDR3 sequence: CASSYLSPRNEQFF.

The chain carries TRBV19 and TRBJ2-3; TCRdb calls TRBD1, which cannot be checked without DNA. Germline CDR1 is LNHDA and CDR2 is SQIVND (reference sequence). This CDR3 region has 15 residues. Here the CDR3 reads CASSQRGPYTDTQYF.

This CDR3 reads CASSQGQPWNSPLHF. This chain joins TRBV4-3 and TRBJ1-6; there is no DNA to check the TCRdb D call of TRBD1. CDR1 is LGHNA and CDR2 is YSLEER in the germline V gene. The CDR3 is 15 amino acids.

This sequence joins TRBV10-1 and TRBJ2-2. The germline CDR1 and CDR2 sequences are WNHNN and SYGVQD (reference sequence). The CDR3 is 12 residues long. CDR3 protein: CASSVNAGELFF.

The gene calls are TRBV20-1 and TRBJ2-4; the D call of TRBD2 rests on TCRdb alone, since no DNA is present to check it. Germline-derived CDR1 and CDR2 are DFQATT and SNEGSKA (reference sequence). CDR3 length equals 14 residues. The CDR3 sequence: CSAMAGVAKNIQYF.